This entry lists 18 T cell receptor beta chains sequenced from one sample in a study of blood T cell repertoires in COVID-19. Assay: immunoSEQ multiplex PCR; the TCRdb copy retains only in-frame clones and omits some. The sample shows around 63,000 clones, just over 85% of them seen only once. The sample taken for sequencing was peripheral blood. These receptors were obtained from a woman older than 75 with acute or convalescent COVID-19.

The V and J genes are TRBV7-3 and TRBJ2-3; D unresolved. Germline CDR1 reads SGHTA; CDR2 reads FQGTGA. The CDR3 extends over 13 amino acids. V was pared by 5 bases and J by 4 bases, with 10 bases between. This CDR3 reads CASSLSRSDTQYF. The CDR3 nucleotides are TGTGCCAGCAGCCTGAGTCGGTCAGATACGCAGTATTTT. Together with reference TRBV7-3 and TRBJ2-3, the CDR3 gives the full variable domain: GAGVSQTPSNKVTEKGKYVELRCDPISGHTALYWYRQSLGQGPEFLIYFQGTGAADDSGLPNDRFFAVRPEGSVSTLKIQRTERGDSAVYLCASSLSRSDTQYFGPGTRLTVL.

In this sample, this clone turned up once. The J gene is TRBJ1-1, the V gene TRBV7-8, with no clear D. Germline CDR1 is SGHVS and CDR2 is FQNEAQ. V lost 5 bases to trimming and J lost 4 bases, with 14 bases between them. The CDR3 totals 14 residues. The DNA of the CDR3 is TGTGCCAGCAGCCGCAGTCTAGGTAGCACTGAAGCTTTCTTT. As protein: CASSRSLGSTEAFF.

This chain links TRBV6-5 with TRBJ2-3; a weak D match, TRBD2 (6 bases). Trimming took off 4 bases at V and 4 bases at J, with 9 bases between the two ends. The CDR3 is made up of 13 amino acids. Looked up from germline, CDR1 is MNHEY and CDR2 is SVGAGI. The CDR3 reads CASSSGVSDTQYF. CDR3 sequence (DNA): TGTGCCAGCAGTTCGGGAGTTTCAGATACGCAGTATTTT.

The chain has TRBV19 and TRBJ2-7; 7 bases line up with TRBD2. Germline values: CDR1 LNHDA, CDR2 SQIVND (reference sequence). V lost 3 bases and J lost 4; bases outside the gene matches: 12. The CDR3 totals 16 residues. The CDR3 sequence is CASSIMHSSGAYEQYF. DNA for the CDR3: TGTGCCAGTAGTATTATGCATTCTAGCGGAGCTTACGAGCAGTACTTC.

This clone is a singleton in its sample. The chain uses TRBV7-2 and TRBJ1-5; 7 nucleotides match TRBD1. This CDR3 contains 15 residues. J lost 2 bases, V lost 5 bases, and 6 bases had no gene match. The germline V gene encodes CDR1 SGHTA and CDR2 FQGNSA. CDR3: CASSPQTGRNQPQHF. The CDR3 bases are TGTGCCAGCAGCCCGCAGACAGGGCGCAATCAGCCCCAGCATTTT.

V and J are TRBV28 and TRBJ1-1; the D is unclear. Germline V CDR1 and CDR2: MDHEN, SYDVKM. This CDR3 spans 15 amino acids. V was pared by 1 base and J by 0 bases, with 9 bases between. CDR3 coding DNA: TGTGCCAGCAGTTTATTGCCGAGCTTGAACACTGAAGCTTTCTTT. This codes for CASSLLPSLNTEAFF.

This clone was detected only once. The chain recombines TRBV7-2 with TRBJ2-7, with D perhaps matching TRBD1 (6 bases). This CDR3 contains 17 residues. Trimming removed 0 bases at V and 0 bases at J, with 15 bases between. Looked up from germline, CDR1 is SGHTA and CDR2 is FQGNSA. The CDR3 is CASSLAAGTPSSYEQYF. The CDR3 DNA reads TGTGCCAGCAGCTTAGCGGCCGGGACACCTAGCTCCTACGAGCAGTACTTC. Drawing the rest from reference TRBV7-2 and TRBJ2-7, the complete variable domain is GAGVSQSPSNKVTEKGKDVELRCDPISGHTALYWYRQSLGQGLEFLIYFQGNSAPDKSGLPSDRFSAERTGGSVSTLTIQRTQQEDSAVYLCASSLAAGTPSSYEQYFGPGTRLTVT.

The chain combines TRBV19 with TRBJ2-7; the match to TRBD2 covers 12 bases. V was pared by 3 bases and J by 7 bases, with 7 bases of the junction left unmatched. The CDR3 is 15 amino acids. Germline V gives CDR1 LNHDA, CDR2 SQIVND (reference sequence). This CDR3 reads CASSISASGRGEQYF. The CDR3 bases are TGTGCCAGTAGTATTTCGGCTAGCGGGAGGGGTGAGCAGTACTTC.

The V gene is TRBV7-3, the J gene TRBJ1-2, with D perhaps matching TRBD1 (5 bases). Trimming removed 5 bases from V and 1 base from J, with 8 bases in between. This CDR3 has 13 amino acids. From germline, CDR1 is SGHTA and CDR2 FQGTGA. The CDR3 region is CASSPDSNYGYTF. CDR3 nucleotide sequence: TGTGCCAGCAGCCCAGACAGTAACTATGGCTACACCTTC.

The genes are TRBV7-2 and TRBJ1-1; D possibly corresponds to TRBD1 (6 bases). CDR3 length equals 13 residues. V was pared by 8 bases and J by 1 base, with 11 bases between. CDR1 is SGHTA and CDR2 is FQGNSA in the germline V gene. This CDR3 reads CASHREWNTEAFF. Here the CDR3 DNA reads TGTGCCAGCCACAGGGAGTGGAACACTGAAGCTTTCTTT.

This chain joins TRBV7-2 and TRBJ2-1, with D maybe TRBD2 (7 bases). This CDR3 contains 14 residues. The germline gives CDR1 SGHTA, CDR2 FQGNSA. Trimming removed 4 bases from V and 10 bases from J, with 17 bases in between. As DNA, the CDR3 is TGTGCCAGCAGCTCCCGGGGGGCTTGGGAGGAGCAGTTCTTC. The encoded protein is CASSSRGAWEEQFF.

The chain uses TRBV28 and TRBJ2-3; 10 nucleotides agree with TRBD2. The CDR3 covers 16 residues. CDR1 and CDR2 (germline): MDHEN, SYDVKM. The trim removed 6 bases at V and 4 bases at J, leaving 10 bases unmatched. CDR3 DNA: TGTGCCAGCAGAATCCGCCTAGCGGGAGAAGCAGATACGCAGTATTTT. It specifies CASRIRLAGEADTQYF.

This chain connects TRBV5-4 to TRBJ1-6; TRBD1 matches at 9 bases. From germline, CDR1 is SGHNT and CDR2 YYREEE (reference sequence). The CDR3 runs 14 residues. V trimming: 4 bases; J trimming: 5 bases; junction bases outside the gene matches: 1. CDR3 coding DNA: TGTGCCAGCAGCCGGACAGGGGATAATTCACCCCTCCACTTT. Translating it yields CASSRTGDNSPLHF.

The genes are TRBV7-9 and TRBJ2-3, with D perhaps matching TRBD1 (5 bases). With 10 bases removed from V and 4 bases from J, the gap between germline ends came to 15 bases. CDR1 is SEHNR and CDR2 is FQNEAQ in the germline V gene (reference sequence). The CDR3 has 13 amino acids. The DNA for the CDR3 is TGTGCCACCCAGCCCAGGGTTGCAGATACGCAGTATTTT. The encoded protein is CATQPRVADTQYF.

The J gene is TRBJ1-3, the V gene TRBV7-8; a possible D gene is TRBD1 (6 bases). Between the trimmed V and J ends, which lost 6 bases and 5 bases, there was a span of 23 bases. Germline V gives CDR1 SGHVS, CDR2 FQNEAQ. The CDR3 has 17 residues. The CDR3 reads CASRGTKGGDPRNTIYF. The CDR3 DNA is TGTGCCAGCAGAGGGACAAAAGGGGGGGACCCGAGAAACACCATATATTTT. The complete variable domain, with remaining parts taken from reference TRBV7-8 and TRBJ1-3, reads GAGVSQSPRYKVAKRGQDVALRCDPISGHVSLFWYQQALGQGPEFLTYFQNEAQLDKSGLPSDRFFAERPEGSVSTLKIQRTQQEDSAVYLCASRGTKGGDPRNTIYFGEGSWLTVV.

V gene TRBV9 combines with J gene TRBJ1-6; 8 nucleotides agree with TRBD1. V was pared by 3 bases and J by 14 bases, with 10 bases of the junction left unmatched. The CDR3 has 14 amino acids. CDR1 and CDR2 (germline): SGDLS, YYNGEE. DNA for the CDR3: TGTGCCAGCAGCGCGGGGGAGGGGGGACAGGCCCTCCACTTT. It codes for CASSAGEGGQALHF.

The rearrangement joins TRBV3-1 (or the pseudogene TRBV3-2) to TRBJ2-1, with 13 bases matching TRBD2. CDR1 is LGHDT and CDR2 is YNNKEL in the germline V gene (reference sequence). Losses at the gene ends were 1 base for V and 9 bases for J; bases not matched to a gene: 6. This CDR3 has 16 amino acids. The CDR3 sequence is CASSQGTSGSFGEQFF. In DNA, the CDR3 is TGTGCCAGCAGCCAAGGGACTAGCGGGAGTTTTGGTGAGCAGTTCTTC.

This chain joins TRBV5-1 and TRBJ1-1, with 9 bases lining up with TRBD1. V lost 2 bases to trimming and J lost 7 bases; unmatched junction nucleotides: 6. CDR1 SGHRS and CDR2 YFSETQ come from the germline V gene. The CDR3 spans 14 residues. The CDR3 DNA reads TGCGCCAGCAGCTTATTGGGACAGGGAGATGAAGCTTTCTTT. It yields the protein CASSLLGQGDEAFF.